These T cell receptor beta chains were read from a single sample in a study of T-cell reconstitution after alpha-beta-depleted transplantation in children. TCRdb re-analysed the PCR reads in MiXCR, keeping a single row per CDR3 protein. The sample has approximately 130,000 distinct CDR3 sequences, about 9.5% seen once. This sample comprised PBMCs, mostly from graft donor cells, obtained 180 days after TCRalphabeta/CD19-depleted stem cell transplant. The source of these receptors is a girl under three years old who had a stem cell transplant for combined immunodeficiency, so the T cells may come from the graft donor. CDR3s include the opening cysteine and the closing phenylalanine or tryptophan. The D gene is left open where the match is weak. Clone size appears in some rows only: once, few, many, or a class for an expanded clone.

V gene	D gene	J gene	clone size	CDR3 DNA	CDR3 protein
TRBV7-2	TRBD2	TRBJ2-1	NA	TGTGCCAGCAGCCTGCTAGCGGGAGATTATTACAATGAGCAGTTCTTC	CASSLLAGDYYNEQFF
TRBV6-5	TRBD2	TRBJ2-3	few	TGTGCCAGCAGGTCTTATGCGGGAGGGCCGGGGACAGATACGCAGTATTTT	CASRSYAGGPGTDTQYF
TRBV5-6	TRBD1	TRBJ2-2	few	TGTGCCAGCAGCATCGGGACAGGGAGGATCGGGGAGCTGTTTTTT	CASSIGTGRIGELFF
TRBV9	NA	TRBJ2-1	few	TGTGCCAGCAGCGTAGGGGGCGGGACTTACTACAATGAGCAGTTCTTC	CASSVGGGTYYNEQFF
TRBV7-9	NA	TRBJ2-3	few	TGTGCCAGCAGCTTAGGAGGCTCCCTTAGCACAGATACGCAGTATTTT	CASSLGGSLSTDTQYF
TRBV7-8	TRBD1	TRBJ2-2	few	TGTGCCAGCAGCACGGACAGGGTGAACACCGGGGAGCTGTTTTTT	CASSTDRVNTGELFF
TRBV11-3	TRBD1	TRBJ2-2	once	TGTGCCAGCAGCTTCCCGCGGACAGGGGGCGTTATCGGGGAGCTGTTTTTT	CASSFPRTGGVIGELFF
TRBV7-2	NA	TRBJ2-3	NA	TGTGCCAGCAGCTTAGGGGCTCTAAGAGGGTTCACAGATACGCAGTATTTT	CASSLGALRGFTDTQYF
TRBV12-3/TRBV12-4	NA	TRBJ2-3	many	TGTGCCAGCAGTTTTTCCTACCCGGGACTCACAGATACGCAGTATTTT	CASSFSYPGLTDTQYF
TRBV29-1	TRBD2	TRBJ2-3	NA	TGCAGCGTTGAAGAACTAGCGGGAGGGGGGCCAGATACGCAGTATTTT	CSVEELAGGGPDTQYF
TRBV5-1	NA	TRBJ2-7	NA	TGCGCCAGCAGCTTGGGCGACAGTAACCCTTACGAGCAGTACTTC	CASSLGDSNPYEQYF
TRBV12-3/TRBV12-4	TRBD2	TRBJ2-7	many	TGTGCCAGCAGTTGGACTAGCGGGACCTCCTACGAGCAGTACTTC	CASSWTSGTSYEQYF
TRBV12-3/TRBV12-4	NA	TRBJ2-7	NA	TGTGCCAGCAGCCCGGGGGCCTTATACGAGCAGTACTTC	CASSPGALYEQYF
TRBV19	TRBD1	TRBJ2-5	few	TGTGCCAGTCGAAAGGGGGCAGAGACCCAGTACTTC	CASRKGAETQYF
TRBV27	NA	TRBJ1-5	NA	TGTGCCAGCAGTTTATGGCAGGGAGAGCAGCCCCAGCATTTT	CASSLWQGEQPQHF
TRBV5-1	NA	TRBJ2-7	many	TGCGCCAGCACCGACCCTGGAGAACAGGGGACTTCCTACGAGCAGTACTTC	CASTDPGEQGTSYEQYF
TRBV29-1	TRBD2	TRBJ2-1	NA	TGCAGCGTTGGGGGGGGACGGTACTCCTACAATGAGCAGTTCTTC	CSVGGGRYSYNEQFF
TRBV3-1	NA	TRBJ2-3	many	TGTGCCAGCAGCCAAGTCGGACACACAGATACGCAGTATTTT	CASSQVGHTDTQYF
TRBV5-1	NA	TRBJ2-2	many	TGCGCCAGCAGCCTGGCACTCGGGAACACCGGGGAGCTGTTTTTT	CASSLALGNTGELFF
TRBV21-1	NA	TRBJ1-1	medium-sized	TGCACAGCTATGAACACTGAAGCTTTCTTT	CTAMNTEAFF
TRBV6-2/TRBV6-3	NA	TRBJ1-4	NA	TGTGCCAGCAGCCCAGTTCACGAAAAACTGTTTTTT	CASSPVHEKLFF
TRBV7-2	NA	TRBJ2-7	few	TGTGCCAGCAGCCCGGGACTCCTCGGAGACTTC	CASSPGLLGDF
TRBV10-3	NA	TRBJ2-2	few	TGTGCCATCAGTGATTCCTTCATTCAGGTGGGGAACACCGGGGAGCTGTTTTTT	CAISDSFIQVGNTGELFF
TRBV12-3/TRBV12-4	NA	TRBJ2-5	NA	TGTGCCAGCAGTTTAATGACCGGGACCCAGTACTTC	CASSLMTGTQYF
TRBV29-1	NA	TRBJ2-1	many	TGCAGCGTTGTCCCGTTCCCCTACAATGAGCAGTTCTTC	CSVVPFPYNEQFF
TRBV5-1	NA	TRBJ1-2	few	TGCGCCAGCAGCTTGGGACCGATCTATGGCTACACCTTC	CASSLGPIYGYTF
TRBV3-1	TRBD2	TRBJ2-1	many	TGTGCCAGCTCCCGTTCGGGACTAGAGGCCAATGAGCAGTTCTTC	CASSRSGLEANEQFF
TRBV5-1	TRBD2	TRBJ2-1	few	TGCGCCAGCAGCTTGGCCGGGGGGACCCCCCTCTCCTACAATGAGCAGTTCTTC	CASSLAGGTPLSYNEQFF
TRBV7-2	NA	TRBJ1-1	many	TGTGCCAGCAGCTTTAGGGGGACGCCCGACACTGAAGCTTTCTTT	CASSFRGTPDTEAFF
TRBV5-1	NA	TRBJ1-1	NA	TGCGCCAGCAGCTTGGCAGGTCGGGCGACTGAAGCTTTCTTT	CASSLAGRATEAFF
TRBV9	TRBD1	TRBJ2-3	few	TGTGCCAGCAGCGTAGCTGGGACAGGGGACACAGATACGCAGTATTTT	CASSVAGTGDTDTQYF
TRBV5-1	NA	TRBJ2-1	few	TGCGCCAGCGGAATCAGGGCCATAACCTACAATGAGCAGTTCTTC	CASGIRAITYNEQFF
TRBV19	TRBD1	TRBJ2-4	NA	TGTGCCAGTAGTATAAAGGACAGGAGAAATTGGGACATTCAGTACTTC	CASSIKDRRNWDIQYF